These 27 T cell receptor beta chains came from one sample sequenced in a study of control samples from healthy donors and cancer patients. Libraries were prepared by immunoSEQ multiplex PCR; TCRdb keeps only in-frame clonotypes and omits some of them. Altogether around 30,000 clones are present, approximately 86% being singletons, with the ten largest covering approximately 1.5%. Sequencing used PBMCs. The receptor set was obtained from a woman between 35 and 50 years old with lung cancer.

This chain uses TRBV6-5 with TRBJ1-3, with 7 bases aligning to TRBD1. The germline V gene encodes CDR1 MNHEY and CDR2 SVGAGI. The ends lost 0 bases at V and 4 bases at J; junction bases unmatched: 3. The CDR3 totals 15 residues. Here the CDR3 reads CASSYSLGQGNTIYF. CDR3 in DNA: TGTGCCAGCAGTTACTCTTTGGGACAGGGAAACACCATATATTTT.

This chain links TRBV10-2 with TRBJ1-5; D perhaps matches TRBD1 (5 bases). Germline-derived CDR1 and CDR2 are WSHSY and SAAADI. With 2 bases removed from V and 6 bases from J, the gap between germline ends came to 11 bases. This CDR3 contains 14 residues. Here the CDR3 reads CASSETGSGQPQHF. The CDR3 bases are TGCGCCAGCAGTGAGACAGGAAGCGGTCAGCCCCAGCATTTT.

The J gene is TRBJ2-2, the V gene TRBV7-8, with D possibly being TRBD1 (6 bases). This CDR3 is 13 amino acids long. The germline V gene encodes CDR1 SGHVS and CDR2 FQNEAQ. V lost 6 bases, J lost 1 base, and 6 bases lay in between. The chain's CDR3 is CASRTGNTGELFF. CDR3 DNA sequence: TGTGCCAGCAGGACAGGGAACACCGGGGAGCTGTTTTTT.

The chain has TRBV19 and TRBJ1-6; D gene uncertain. Per germline, CDR1 LNHDA and CDR2 SQIVND (reference sequence). Trimming removed 3 bases at V and 7 bases at J, with 10 bases between. CDR3 length equals 14 residues. CDR3 DNA sequence: TGTGCCAGTAGTATCGCGTCCTTGAATTCACCCCTCCACTTT. This gives the protein CASSIASLNSPLHF. The complete variable domain, with remaining parts taken from reference TRBV19 and TRBJ1-6, reads DGGITQSPKYLFRKEGQNVTLSCEQNLNHDAMYWYRQDPGQGLRLIYYSQIVNDFQKGDIAEGYSVSREKKESFPLTVTSAQKNPTAFYLCASSIASLNSPLHFGNGTRLTVT.

This sequence joins TRBV5-1 and TRBJ2-3; weak D call: TRBD1 (6 bases). Germline CDR1 and CDR2: SGHRS and YFSETQ. This CDR3 has 16 residues. The V and J ends lost 4 bases and 2 bases respectively, with 17 bases between them. CDR3 bases: TGCGCCAGCAGCGCACGACTTAGGGACACCACAGATACGCAGTATTTT. Amino acids: CASSARLRDTTDTQYF.

This sequence joins TRBV6-2 or TRBV6-3 and TRBJ2-2; no definite D call. The CDR3 is 15 residues long. Germline V gene sequence: CDR1 MNHEY, CDR2 SVGEGT. The germline V and J ends were trimmed by 2 bases and 1 base, with 8 bases remaining between them. The CDR3 DNA reads TGTGCCAGCAGTTACGGCAGAAGGAACACCGGGGAGCTGTTTTTT. It codes for CASSYGRRNTGELFF.

This chain links TRBV3-1 (or the pseudogene TRBV3-2) with TRBJ2-3; 9 positions match TRBD1. The length of the CDR3 is 15 residues. The junction had 3 bases not matched to a gene; V was cut back by 4 bases and J by 1 base. Germline V gene data show CDR1 as LGHDT and CDR2 as YNNKEL (reference sequence). In DNA form, the CDR3 reads TGTGCCAGCAGCCGAAGGACAGGGGGCACAGATACGCAGTATTTT. This encodes CASSRRTGGTDTQYF.

The chain couples TRBV5-1 to TRBJ1-4; perhaps TRBD1 as D (6 bases). Deletions cut 4 bases from V and 7 bases from J, with 20 bases between. CDR3 size: 16 residues. Germline V gives CDR1 SGHRS, CDR2 YFSETQ. The CDR3 nucleotides are TGCGCCAGCAGCCACGGGGGAAACAGGGTGGCTGAAAAACTGTTTTTT. It yields the protein CASSHGGNRVAEKLFF.

This chain uses TRBV6-5 with TRBJ1-2; 8 positions agree with TRBD1. Germline V gives CDR1 MNHEY, CDR2 SVGAGI. The CDR3 runs 14 residues. Unmatched junction bases numbered 6, after V lost 4 bases and J lost 5 bases. The CDR3 reads CASSSQGAGYGYTF. CDR3 coding DNA: TGTGCCAGCAGTTCCCAGGGGGCGGGTTATGGCTACACCTTC.

The genes are TRBV19 and TRBJ2-1, with 10 bases matching TRBD2. V gave up 7 bases and J gave up 3 bases; unmatched junction bases: 9. CDR1 and CDR2 from the germline V gene are LNHDA and SQIVND (reference sequence). CDR3 length: 16 amino acids. CDR3 protein: CASTEPGLAHYNEQFF. The CDR3 DNA sequence: TGTGCCAGTACCGAACCGGGACTAGCGCACTACAATGAGCAGTTCTTC.

The chain is built from TRBV6-5 and TRBJ1-2; 10 positions agree with TRBD1. The V gene's germline CDR1 is MNHEY and CDR2 SVGAGI. The CDR3 has 15 amino acids. The ends lost 6 bases at V and 6 bases at J; junction bases unmatched: 10. Here the CDR3 DNA reads TGTGCCAGCAGGGCCTCCGGGACAGGGGTCGATGGCTACACCTTC. Encoded protein: CASRASGTGVDGYTF.

This clone was recorded only once. The J gene is TRBJ1-2, the V gene TRBV28; possibly TRBD1 for D (5 bases). The V gene lost 8 bases and the J gene lost 0 bases, with 13 bases spanning the gap. The CDR3 loop spans 14 amino acids. Germline V gene lookup returns CDR1 MDHEN and CDR2 SYDVKM. The CDR3, as DNA: TGTGCCAGCCTGGGAGGGGCTGCTAACTATGGCTACACCTTC. Protein sequence: CASLGGAANYGYTF.

This sequence joins TRBV2 and TRBJ1-5, with a tentative D call TRBD1 (6 bases). CDR1 SNHLY and CDR2 FYNNEI come from the germline V gene. The germline V and J ends were trimmed by 5 bases and 2 bases, with 13 bases remaining between them. This CDR3 region has 15 residues. CDR3 nucleotides: TGTGCCAGCAGTCGAGGACAGTCCGGCAATCAGCCCCAGCATTTT. Amino acids: CASSRGQSGNQPQHF.

The V and J genes are TRBV25-1 and TRBJ2-7; D is undetermined. The CDR3 consists of 12 residues. The ends were cut back, 3 bases at V and 6 bases at J, with 9 bases in the middle. Germline-derived CDR1 and CDR2 are MGHDK and SYGVNS. This CDR3 reads CASSDGWAEQYF. The CDR3 region has the DNA TGTGCCAGCAGTGACGGGTGGGCCGAGCAGTACTTC.

The chain carries TRBV20-1 and TRBJ1-5, with D maybe TRBD1 (5 bases). V shed 3 bases and J shed 4 bases, with 7 bases lying between them. CDR1 and CDR2 (germline): DFQATT, SNEGSKA (reference sequence). This CDR3 is built from 12 residues. The CDR3 DNA reads as TGCAGTGCTAGTGAGGGGAATCAGCCCCAGCATTTT. It codes for CSASEGNQPQHF.

This chain joins TRBV7-2 and TRBJ2-7; D could derive from TRBD1 or TRBD2 (6 bases each). The CDR3 consists of 14 residues. CDR1 SGHTA and CDR2 FQGNSA come from the germline V gene. V lost 4 bases to trimming and J lost 2 bases, with 12 bases between them. CDR3 region: CASSSDGGPYEQYF. The DNA for the CDR3 is TGTGCCAGCAGCTCGGATGGGGGGCCCTACGAGCAGTACTTC. Drawing the rest from reference TRBV7-2 and TRBJ2-7, the complete variable domain is GAGVSQSPSNKVTEKGKDVELRCDPISGHTALYWYRQSLGQGLEFLIYFQGNSAPDKSGLPSDRFSAERTGGSVSTLTIQRTQQEDSAVYLCASSSDGGPYEQYFGPGTRLTVT.

The CDR3 is CASSWSRDGSYEQYF. CDR3 DNA: TGTGCCAGCAGCTGGTCCCGGGACGGTTCCTACGAGCAGTACTTC. V and J are TRBV5-6 and TRBJ2-7; perhaps D is TRBD1 or TRBD2 (5 bases each). CDR3 length: 15 amino acids. Germline V CDR1 and CDR2: SGHDT, YYEEEE. V lost 3 bases, J lost 1 base, and 14 bases lay in between.

The rearrangement uses TRBV29-1 and TRBJ1-5; D uncertain. Germline V CDR1 and CDR2: SQVTM, ANQGSEA. Between the trimmed V and J ends, which lost 4 bases and 4 bases, there was a span of 11 bases. CDR3 length: 13 amino acids. In nucleotides, the CDR3 is TGCAGCGTTGTAGAGGGTGTTAATCAGCCCCAGCATTTT. Protein: CSVVEGVNQPQHF.

The chain carries TRBV5-6 and TRBJ1-6; D is unresolved. Trimming pared 5 bases from V and 0 bases from J, leaving 9 bases between. CDR1 and CDR2 from the germline V gene are SGHDT and YYEEEE. This CDR3 is 15 amino acids long. CDR3 residues: CASRIYSSYNSPLHF. CDR3 coding DNA: TGTGCCAGCAGGATCTATAGCTCCTATAATTCACCCCTCCACTTT.

This clone was seen only once. This rearrangement joins TRBV21-1 to TRBJ2-7; the table gives TRBD1 as D, unverified against the DNA. TRBV21-1 counts as a pseudogene. There are 19 residues in the CDR3. Here the CDR3 reads CASSKMQQIPGQGPYEQYF. The CDR3 coding sequence is TGTGCCAGCAGCAAAATGCAACAAATTCCGGGACAGGGGCCCTACGAGCAGTACTTC.

The chain recombines TRBV27 with TRBJ2-1; a possible D gene is TRBD2 (7 bases). The CDR3 runs to 12 residues. Germline lookup yields CDR1 MNHEY and CDR2 SMNVEV (reference sequence). The V end was cut by 11 bases, the J end by 7 bases, with 15 bases between. CDR3 sequence reads: CAYKGGGNEQFF. CDR3 bases: TGTGCCTACAAGGGAGGGGGAAATGAGCAGTTCTTC.

V is TRBV5-8 and J is TRBJ1-5; 11 positions match TRBD1. This CDR3 has 17 residues. The V segment lost 4 bases and the J segment 3 bases; nucleotides outside the gene matches: 9. Germline CDR1 is SGHTS and CDR2 is YDEGEE. CDR3 protein: CASSHRWTGGYNQPQHF. In nucleotides, the CDR3 is TGTGCCAGCAGCCACCGATGGACAGGGGGCTACAATCAGCCCCAGCATTTT.

The gene calls are TRBV10-1 and TRBJ1-5; D perhaps matches TRBD1 (6 bases). Looked up from germline, CDR1 is WNHNN and CDR2 is SYGVQD (reference sequence). Trimming took off 0 bases at V and 3 bases at J, with 6 bases between the two ends. The CDR3 has 14 residues. The CDR3 DNA reads as TGCGCCAGCAGTGAGTCGGGACACAATCAGCCCCAGCATTTT. Translated, it gives CASSESGHNQPQHF.

The rearrangement uses TRBV14 and TRBJ2-7; D is unclear. The germline V gene has CDR1 SGHDN and CDR2 FVKESK. Trimming left V 1 base short and J 2 bases short, with 12 bases between. The CDR3 sequence is 15 residues long. The CDR3 here is CASSQVGQRPYEQYF. The DNA of the CDR3 is TGTGCCAGCAGCCAAGTCGGGCAGCGACCCTACGAGCAGTACTTC.

This chain connects TRBV27 to TRBJ2-3, with D unresolved. V was clipped by 0 bases and J by 1 base, with 5 bases between them. The CDR3 spans 14 residues. CDR1 is MNHEY, CDR2 SMNVEV, per germline (reference sequence). The CDR3 DNA reads TGTGCCAGCAGTTTATCGTGGGGCACAGATACGCAGTATTTT. Amino acid sequence: CASSLSWGTDTQYF.

Only one count was recorded for this clone. The chain has TRBV2 and TRBJ1-2; D might be TRBD1 (5 bases). This CDR3 has 17 residues. Per the germline V gene, CDR1 is SNHLY and CDR2 is FYNNEI. V was pared by 1 base and J by 2 bases, with 17 bases between. The CDR3, as DNA: TGTGCCAGCAGTGAAGTTGGGGCTTTGATGCTGAACTATGGCTACACCTTC. This gives the protein CASSEVGALMLNYGYTF.

The chain recombines TRBV5-1 with TRBJ2-5; D tentatively fits TRBD1 or TRBD2 (5 bases each). The CDR3 is 13 amino acids. CDR1 and CDR2 (germline): SGHRS, YFSETQ. V was shortened by 5 bases and J by 3 bases, with 11 bases between the two germline ends. The CDR3 reads CASRMMGEETQYF. For the CDR3, the DNA is TGCGCCAGCAGAATGATGGGGGAAGAGACCCAGTACTTC.